This T cell receptor beta chain appears in the sequencing data of a study of CD8 T cells in ankylosing spondylitis. Study findings and constraints: Past research had described some motif variants in reactive arthritis synovial fluid and blood.

V dropped 4 bases and J dropped 0 bases, with 13 bases sitting between them. The CDR3 runs to 17 residues. Per germline, CDR1 LGHNA and CDR2 YNFKEQ. One entry per CDR3 protein results from TCRdb running MiXCR on the 5' RACE reads. Of some 39,000 distinct CDR3 sequences in the sample, 13% were seen once. This clonotype was counted between two and nine times. No antigen is known for it. The chain uses TRBV4-2 and TRBJ2-6, with D possibly TRBD2 on 7 matching bases. The material sequenced was synovial fluid, either unsorted or a sorted T cell fraction (not recorded which). This sequence was found in a male donor with ankylosing spondylitis. CDR3 nucleotides: TGTGCCAGCAGCCCTAGGGGGGGTAGCTCTGGGGCCAACGTCCTGACTTTC. Translated: CASSPRGGSSGANVLTF.